The 27 T cell receptor beta chains below come from one sample, sequenced in a study of T cells expressing NK-cell markers. For each CDR3 protein, TCRdb gives one entry from its re-call of the 5' RACE reads, without DNA. Here the sample table reports roughly 420,000 distinct CDR3 sequences. Sequenced input: blood T cells: a sorted CD56 or NKG2C T cell subset, CD4+ or CD8+ T cells, or bulk PBMC T cells (not recorded which). All receptors derive from a woman aged 18 to 75 in good health.

The chain joins TRBV6-5 to TRBJ1-3. Germline CDR1 is MNHEY and CDR2 is SVGAGI. The CDR3 contains 14 residues. The CDR3 region is CASSYSTQGNTIYF.

The rearrangement joins TRBV29-1 to TRBJ1-1; TCRdb designates TRBD1, a call that cannot be tested without DNA. CDR1 and CDR2 from the germline V gene are SQVTM and ANQGSEA. The CDR3 is 11 residues long. The CDR3 here is CSALTGAEAFF.

J is TRBJ2-7 and V is TRBV2. The CDR3 spans 14 residues. The V gene's germline CDR1 is SNHLY and CDR2 FYNNEI. Here the CDR3 reads CASSVWEYSYEQYF. Filled out from reference TRBV2 and TRBJ2-7, the complete variable domain reads EPEVTQTPSHQVTQMGQEVILRCVPISNHLYFYWYRQILGQKVEFLVSFYNNEISEKSEIFDDQFSVERPDGSNFTLKIRSTKLEDSAMYFCASSVWEYSYEQYFGPGTRLTVT.

The chain carries TRBV6-5 and TRBJ2-3; without DNA, the TCRdb call of TRBD1 cannot be checked. Germline V CDR1 and CDR2: MNHEY, SVGAGI. The CDR3 spans 16 residues. The CDR3 is CASSLGQGVSTDTQYF.

This chain joins TRBV3-1 and TRBJ2-7; the D call of TRBD1 rests on TCRdb alone, since no DNA is present to check it. This CDR3 has 16 amino acids. Looked up from germline, CDR1 is LGHDT and CDR2 is YNNKEL (reference sequence). CDR3 sequence: CASSQGSRRGGTEQYF.

The chain links TRBV12-3 or TRBV12-4 to TRBJ1-4; TCRdb outputs TRBD1, but without DNA this stays unchecked. CDR3 length: 15 residues. The CDR3 is CASSLGRRLNEKLFF.

The CDR3 is CASSLWDRKNTEAFF. This chain joins TRBV28 and TRBJ1-1; TCRdb lists TRBD1, though no DNA is available to test this call. The CDR3 has 15 amino acids. The V gene's germline CDR1 is MDHEN and CDR2 SYDVKM.

The chain employs TRBV7-3 and TRBJ1-1; the TCRdb D gene call, TRBD1, has no DNA to confirm it. The germline gives CDR1 SGHTA, CDR2 FQGTGA. The CDR3 contains 14 residues. CDR3 in amino acids: CASSRTGSITEAFF.

The chain employs TRBV9 and TRBJ2-7; the D call from TCRdb, TRBD1, cannot be confirmed without DNA. This CDR3 has 15 residues. Germline lookup yields CDR1 SGDLS and CDR2 YYNGEE. The CDR3 protein is CASSVEAGASYEQYF.

The rearrangement uses TRBV12-3 or TRBV12-4 and TRBJ1-2; TCRdb gives TRBD1 as the D gene, but with no DNA this cannot be confirmed. The length of the CDR3 is 15 residues. Here the CDR3 reads CASSLWQGANYGYTF.

CDR3 region: CASTKGTFYEQYF. The chain combines TRBV6-2 or TRBV6-3 with TRBJ2-7; TCRdb gives TRBD1 as the D gene, but with no DNA this cannot be confirmed. Germline V CDR1 and CDR2: MNHEY, SVGEGT. This CDR3 has 13 residues.

The chain uses TRBV5-4 and TRBJ2-5; TCRdb's assignment of TRBD2 cannot be checked, as there is no DNA. CDR1 and CDR2 (germline): SGHNT, YYREEE (reference sequence). The CDR3 is made up of 16 amino acids. The CDR3 sequence: CASSFGSGGYQETQYF.

The genes are TRBV6-1 and TRBJ2-6. CDR1 is MNHNS and CDR2 is SASEGT in the germline V gene. The CDR3 spans 14 residues. The CDR3 spells CASSDESGANVLTF.

The chain's CDR3 is CSARGHQKTGELFF. The chain recombines TRBV20-1 with TRBJ2-2; checking the TCRdb D call of TRBD1 is not possible without DNA. CDR3 length: 14 residues. The V gene's germline CDR1 is DFQATT and CDR2 SNEGSKA (reference sequence).

This sequence joins TRBV7-9 and TRBJ1-2; TCRdb gives TRBD1 as the D gene, but with no DNA this cannot be confirmed. The V gene's germline CDR1 is SEHNR and CDR2 FQNEAQ (reference sequence). This CDR3 is built from 14 residues. The CDR3 here is CASSAPTGSYGYTF.

This sequence joins TRBV4-2 and TRBJ2-2; TCRdb proposes TRBD2, but this gene call is untestable without DNA. The CDR3 sequence is 17 residues long. The germline gives CDR1 LGHNA, CDR2 YNFKEQ. CDR3 loop: CASSQESGPAVTGELFF.

The J gene is TRBJ2-1, the V gene TRBV7-2; TCRdb selects TRBD2, and the lack of DNA leaves this call unchecked. Germline CDR1 and CDR2: SGHTA and FQGNSA. The CDR3 contains 16 residues. CDR3 in amino acids: CASSPVWSSGGNEQFF.

V usage is TRBV5-1 and J usage is TRBJ1-4. Germline CDR1 reads SGHRS; CDR2 reads YFSETQ. This CDR3 is 15 amino acids long. The CDR3 sequence: CASSPRSAVLEKLFF.

V and J are TRBV4-3 and TRBJ1-1; TCRdb designates TRBD1, a call that cannot be tested without DNA. The CDR3 spans 12 residues. The germline V gene encodes CDR1 LGHNA and CDR2 YSLEER. The CDR3 is CASSHTGEEAFF.

The chain has TRBV5-6 and TRBJ2-7; as DNA is missing, the TRBD1 call by TCRdb cannot be tested. Germline assignment: CDR1 SGHDT and CDR2 YYEEEE. The CDR3 runs to 14 residues. CDR3 amino acids: CASSQGQLTYEQYF. The full variable domain, with the rest looked up from reference TRBV5-6 and TRBJ2-7, is DAGVTQSPTHLIKTRGQQVTLRCSPKSGHDTVSWYQQALGQGPQFIFQYYEEEERQRGNFPDRFSGHQFPNYSSELNVNALLLGDSALYLCASSQGQLTYEQYFGPGTRLTVT.

The V gene is TRBV11-2, the J gene TRBJ2-3; TCRdb gives TRBD1 as the D gene, but with no DNA this cannot be confirmed. The CDR3 totals 16 residues. Germline V gene lookup returns CDR1 SGHAT and CDR2 FQNNGV. This CDR3 is CASSPGLGLSTDTQYF.

This chain links TRBV29-1 with TRBJ2-5; TCRdb calls TRBD1, which cannot be checked without DNA. CDR3 length: 12 amino acids. Germline V gene data show CDR1 as SQVTM and CDR2 as ANQGSEA. CDR3: CSAPRGLETQYF.

The chain links TRBV7-9 to TRBJ1-1. The CDR3 has 15 amino acids. In germline, CDR1 is SEHNR, CDR2 FQNEAQ (reference sequence). CDR3 in amino acids: CASSLASGGNTEAFF. Together with reference TRBV7-9 and TRBJ1-1, the CDR3 gives the full variable domain: DTGVSQNPRHKITKRGQNVTFRCDPISEHNRLYWYRQTLGQGPEFLTYFQNEAQLEKSRLLSDRFSAERPKGSFSTLEIQRTEQGDSAMYLCASSLASGGNTEAFFGQGTRLTVV.

The rearrangement links TRBV15 to TRBJ1-1. Germline values: CDR1 LNHNV, CDR2 YYDKDF (reference sequence). This CDR3 region has 13 residues. The CDR3 sequence is CATSREGRLEAFF.

The gene calls are TRBV5-1 and TRBJ2-7; no DNA is available, so the TRBD2 call from TCRdb remains unchecked. This CDR3 has 14 amino acids. CDR1 is SGHRS, CDR2 YFSETQ, per germline. CDR3 amino acids: CASSILAGDYEQYF.

The rearrangement uses TRBV10-1 and TRBJ2-5; the TCRdb D gene call, TRBD1, has no DNA to confirm it. There are 16 residues in the CDR3. The germline CDR1 and CDR2 sequences are WNHNN and SYGVQD (reference sequence). The CDR3 region is CASSRTTGTPQETQYF.

The chain combines TRBV5-1 with TRBJ2-2; TCRdb indicates TRBD1, and absent DNA this call remains unverified. Germline V lookup: CDR1 SGHRS, CDR2 YFSETQ. The CDR3 is made up of 14 amino acids. CDR3 sequence: CASSYDGISGELFF.